This entry is about one T cell receptor beta chain. The target antigen is unknown. Measured with immunoSEQ multiplex PCR; TCRdb has only the in-frame clones, and not every one. The data show around 110,000 clones, 80% to 90% seen once. The sample originates from a study of T cell responses to AZD1222 COVID-19 vaccine. Whole-study results and caveats: Among the donors, most were white British and more were female, and clonal diversity was possibly underestimated. Spike-specific TCR breadth and depth were elevated following two AZD1222 doses.

CDR3 size: 15 residues. The germline V gene encodes CDR1 SNHLY and CDR2 FYNNEI. V was trimmed by 4 bases and J by 4 bases, leaving 16 bases between them. The starting material was peripheral blood, obtained on day 0 of MenACWY control vaccination. The V call is TRBV2, the J call TRBJ1-2; possible D gene TRBD1, 5 bases. This clonotype was sampled from an adult in good health. This chain's CDR3 is CASSGSRGDSYGYTF. Here the CDR3 DNA reads TGTGCCAGCAGTGGATCAAGGGGAGACTCCTATGGCTACACCTTC.